Below, 19 T cell receptor beta chains from the same sample are listed, as sequenced in a study of blood T cell repertoires in COVID-19. Some clones are missing from TCRdb's copy, which holds only in-frame ones; the method was immunoSEQ multiplex PCR. The data show over 100,000 clones, roughly 80% seen once. The sequenced sample was peripheral blood. The receptors shown here come from a woman aged 55-70 years with acute or convalescent COVID-19.

The chain joins TRBV7-9 to TRBJ2-5; 8 nucleotides agree with TRBD2. J lost 1 base, V lost 5 bases, and 3 bases had no gene match. The length of the CDR3 is 14 residues. Per the germline V gene, CDR1 is SEHNR and CDR2 is FQNEAQ (reference sequence). The CDR3 DNA follows: TGTGCCAGCAGCCGAACTAGCGGCCAAGAGACCCAGTACTTC. Translating it yields CASSRTSGQETQYF.

The rearrangement links TRBV3-1 (or the pseudogene TRBV3-2) to TRBJ1-2; D call uncertain. V lost 3 bases and J lost 2, with 16 bases in between. Germline values: CDR1 LGHDT, CDR2 YNNKEL (reference sequence). There are 16 residues in the CDR3. The CDR3 loop reads CASSQGRTGGNYGYTF. CDR3 nucleotide sequence: TGTGCCAGCAGCCAGGGCAGGACTGGTGGGAACTATGGCTACACCTTC.

V usage is TRBV9 and J usage is TRBJ1-2; D gene ambiguous. From germline, CDR1 is SGDLS and CDR2 YYNGEE. The length of the CDR3 is 11 residues. The V and J ends lost 3 bases and 5 bases respectively, with 5 bases between them. The CDR3 is CASSELYGYTF. CDR3 coding DNA: TGTGCCAGCAGCGAATTATATGGCTACACCTTC.

J is TRBJ2-3 and V is TRBV7-8, with D possibly TRBD2 on 6 matching bases. This CDR3 has 16 amino acids. V lost 5 bases and J lost 4, with 19 bases in between. Germline values: CDR1 SGHVS, CDR2 FQNEAQ. CDR3 region: CASSPGASVFPDTQYF. The CDR3 DNA is TGTGCCAGCAGCCCCGGAGCTAGCGTCTTCCCAGATACGCAGTATTTT.

The table lists this clone with a count of one. The V call is TRBV5-1, the J call TRBJ2-1; D is ambiguous. V lost 5 bases to trimming and J lost 3 bases, with 15 bases between them. Germline loops: CDR1 SGHRS, CDR2 YFSETQ. CDR3 length: 15 amino acids. CDR3 region: CASSQQTPDYNEQFF. CDR3 DNA: TGCGCCAGCAGTCAACAGACACCTGACTACAATGAGCAGTTCTTC.

This clone was observed a few times. This chain connects TRBV9 to TRBJ2-3, with 7 bases matching TRBD2. Germline values: CDR1 SGDLS, CDR2 YYNGEE. With V trimmed by 0 bases and J by 3 bases, 4 bases remained unmatched. This CDR3 has 15 residues. CDR3 region: CASSVVAGVTDTQYF. The DNA of the CDR3 is TGTGCCAGCAGCGTAGTTGCGGGAGTGACAGATACGCAGTATTTT.

This chain uses TRBV3-1 (or the pseudogene TRBV3-2) with TRBJ1-6; 10 bases line up with TRBD1. The CDR3 is 15 residues long. CDR1 is LGHDT and CDR2 is YNNKEL in the germline V gene (reference sequence). Unmatched junction bases numbered 6, after V lost 6 bases and J lost 7 bases. This CDR3 reads CASRSRDRGNSPLHF. Here the CDR3 DNA reads TGTGCCAGCAGGTCCCGGGACAGGGGAAATTCACCCCTCCACTTT.

The J gene is TRBJ2-1, the V gene TRBV7-3; 11 bases line up with TRBD2. V gave up 4 bases and J gave up 8 bases; unmatched junction bases: 10. There are 16 residues in the CDR3. Looked up from germline, CDR1 is SGHTA and CDR2 is FQGTGA. CDR3 loop: CASSSALAGGKDEQFF. The CDR3 DNA is TGTGCCAGCAGCTCCGCGCTAGCGGGAGGAAAGGATGAGCAGTTCTTC.

The chain carries TRBV7-2 and TRBJ1-2; D is ambiguous. This CDR3 is built from 12 residues. Germline CDR1 and CDR2: SGHTA and FQGNSA. V lost 5 bases to trimming and J lost 2 bases, with 6 bases between them. The chain's CDR3 is CASSPRNYGYTF. In nucleotides, the CDR3 is TGTGCCAGCAGCCCACGGAACTATGGCTACACCTTC.

The chain has TRBV25-1 and TRBJ1-5; D call uncertain. The germline gives CDR1 MGHDK, CDR2 SYGVNS. The CDR3 consists of 11 residues. V lost 8 bases, J lost 7 bases, and 9 bases lay in between. The CDR3 sequence is CASHRRQPQHF. Here the CDR3 DNA reads TGTGCCAGCCACCGGCGGCAGCCCCAGCATTTT.

V and J are TRBV9 and TRBJ2-5, with 14 bases lining up with TRBD2. CDR1 and CDR2 (germline): SGDLS, YYNGEE. The V gene end was trimmed by 0 bases and the J gene end by 3 bases; junction bases not matched to a gene: 4. The CDR3 runs 17 residues. The CDR3 is CASSVEEGLAGEETQYF. The CDR3 nucleotides are TGTGCCAGCAGCGTAGAGGAGGGACTAGCGGGAGAAGAGACCCAGTACTTC.

The genes are TRBV19 and TRBJ2-2; TRBD2 aligns across 13 bases. Trimming removed 5 bases from V and 7 bases from J; junction bases left unmatched: 4. This CDR3 comprises 15 residues. CDR1 and CDR2 from the germline V gene are LNHDA and SQIVND (reference sequence). The CDR3 DNA is TGTGCCAGTAGTGGACTAGCGGGAGTAATCGGGGAGCTGTTTTTT. It codes for CASSGLAGVIGELFF. The full variable domain, rest sourced from reference TRBV19 and TRBJ2-2, is DGGITQSPKYLFRKEGQNVTLSCEQNLNHDAMYWYRQDPGQGLRLIYYSQIVNDFQKGDIAEGYSVSREKKESFPLTVTSAQKNPTAFYLCASSGLAGVIGELFFGEGSRLTVL.

In its sample, this clone was seen once. The gene calls are TRBV28 and TRBJ1-6; TRBD1 matches at 9 bases. The CDR3 has 15 residues. Germline V gives CDR1 MDHEN, CDR2 SYDVKM. With V trimmed by 7 bases and J by 10 bases, 11 bases remained unmatched. The CDR3 spells CASNSQGAGESPLHF. CDR3 DNA sequence: TGTGCCAGCAATTCACAGGGGGCTGGAGAATCACCCCTCCACTTT.

The rearrangement uses TRBV27 and TRBJ1-5; D is possibly TRBD1 (6 bases). Trimming cost V 5 bases and J 1 base, with 15 bases left between them. This CDR3 spans 16 amino acids. CDR1 and CDR2 from the germline V gene are MNHEY and SMNVEV (reference sequence). In DNA, the CDR3 is TGTGCCAGCAGTCCGACGACAGGCCTCAGCAATCAGCCCCAGCATTTT. Amino acids: CASSPTTGLSNQPQHF.

This clone qualifies as medium-sized. The chain joins TRBV28 to TRBJ2-1; 10 positions match TRBD2. This CDR3 region has 15 residues. From germline, CDR1 is MDHEN and CDR2 SYDVKM. J was trimmed by 4 bases and V by 7 bases; bases with no gene match: 7. CDR3: CASTQLAGSYNEQFF. The DNA of the CDR3 is TGTGCCAGCACCCAACTAGCGGGAAGTTACAATGAGCAGTTCTTC.

The chain joins TRBV29-1 to TRBJ2-2; 10 bases fit TRBD2. Germline V gives CDR1 SQVTM, CDR2 ANQGSEA. The trim removed 6 bases at V and 7 bases at J, leaving 2 bases unmatched. CDR3 size: 12 residues. CDR3 in amino acids: CSVRTSGGELFF. The DNA for the CDR3 is TGCAGCGTCCGGACTAGCGGCGGGGAGCTGTTTTTT.

The rearrangement joins TRBV5-1 to TRBJ1-2; D not resolved. The germline V gene has CDR1 SGHRS and CDR2 YFSETQ. The CDR3 is 14 residues long. V was shortened by 4 bases and J by 0 bases, with 10 bases between the two germline ends. CDR3 nucleotides: TGCGCCAGCAGCCCCTCCGGAGCTAACTATGGCTACACCTTC. It specifies CASSPSGANYGYTF. The full variable domain, in which reference TRBV5-1 and TRBJ1-2 provide the parts outside the CDR3, is KAGVTQTPRYLIKTRGQQVTLSCSPISGHRSVSWYQQTPGQGLQFLFEYFSETQRNKGNFPGRFSGRQFSNSRSEMNVSTLELGDSALYLCASSPSGANYGYTFGSGTRLTVV.

The rearrangement joins TRBV19 to TRBJ2-7; D gene unclear. CDR1 and CDR2 (germline): LNHDA, SQIVND (reference sequence). The CDR3 covers 14 residues. Trimming removed 7 bases from V and 1 base from J, with 14 bases in between. CDR3 protein: CASTRDILSYEQYF. The CDR3 region has the DNA TGTGCCAGTACCCGAGACATCCTTTCCTACGAGCAGTACTTC.

This clone has only a few counts. J is TRBJ1-1 and V is TRBV28; D possibly corresponds to TRBD1 (5 bases). Trimming took 2 bases from V and 3 from J, leaving 16 bases between them. The germline V gene has CDR1 MDHEN and CDR2 SYDVKM. This CDR3 has 16 amino acids. In nucleotides, the CDR3 is TGTGCCAGCAGTTTACCCCCGGGGGTGGGACACACTGAAGCTTTCTTT. Translation: CASSLPPGVGHTEAFF.